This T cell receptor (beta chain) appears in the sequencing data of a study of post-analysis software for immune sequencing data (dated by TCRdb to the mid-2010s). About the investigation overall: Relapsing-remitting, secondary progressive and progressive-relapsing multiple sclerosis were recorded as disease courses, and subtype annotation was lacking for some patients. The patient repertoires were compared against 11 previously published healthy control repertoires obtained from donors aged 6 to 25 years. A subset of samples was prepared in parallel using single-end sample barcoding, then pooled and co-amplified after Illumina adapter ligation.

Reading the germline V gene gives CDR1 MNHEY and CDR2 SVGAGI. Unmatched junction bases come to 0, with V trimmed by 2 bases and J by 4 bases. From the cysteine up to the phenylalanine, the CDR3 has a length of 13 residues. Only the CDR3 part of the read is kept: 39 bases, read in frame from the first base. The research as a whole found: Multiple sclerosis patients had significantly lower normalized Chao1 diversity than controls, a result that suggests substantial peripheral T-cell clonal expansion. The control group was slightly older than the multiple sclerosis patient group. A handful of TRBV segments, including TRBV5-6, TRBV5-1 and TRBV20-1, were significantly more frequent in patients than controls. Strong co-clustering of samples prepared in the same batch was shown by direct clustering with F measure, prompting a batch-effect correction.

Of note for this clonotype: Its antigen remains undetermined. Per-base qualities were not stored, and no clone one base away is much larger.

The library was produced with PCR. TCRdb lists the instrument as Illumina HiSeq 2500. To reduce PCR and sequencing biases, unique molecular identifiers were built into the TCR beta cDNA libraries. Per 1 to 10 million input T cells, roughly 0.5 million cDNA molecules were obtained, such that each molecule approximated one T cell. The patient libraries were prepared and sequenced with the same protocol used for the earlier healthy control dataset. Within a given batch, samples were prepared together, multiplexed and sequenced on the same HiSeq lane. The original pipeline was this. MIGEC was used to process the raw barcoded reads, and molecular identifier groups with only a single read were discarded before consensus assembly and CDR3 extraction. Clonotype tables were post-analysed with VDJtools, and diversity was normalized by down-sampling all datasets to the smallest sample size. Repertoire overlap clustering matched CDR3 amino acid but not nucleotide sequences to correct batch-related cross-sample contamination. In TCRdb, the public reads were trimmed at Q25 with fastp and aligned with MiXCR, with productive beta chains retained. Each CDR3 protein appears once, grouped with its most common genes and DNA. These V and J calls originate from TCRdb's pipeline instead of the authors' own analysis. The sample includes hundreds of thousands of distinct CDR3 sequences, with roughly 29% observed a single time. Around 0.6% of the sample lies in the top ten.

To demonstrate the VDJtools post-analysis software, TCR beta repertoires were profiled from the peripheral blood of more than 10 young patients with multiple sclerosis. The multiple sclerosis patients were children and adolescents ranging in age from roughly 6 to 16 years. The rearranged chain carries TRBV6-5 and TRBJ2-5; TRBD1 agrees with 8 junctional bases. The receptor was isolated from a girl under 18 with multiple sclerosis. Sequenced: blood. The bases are TGTGCCAGCAGTTACGACAGGGGAGAGACCCAGTACTTC. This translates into CASSYDRGETQYF.